The T cell receptor (beta chain) under discussion was sequenced for a study of blood T cells in healthy people across ages. Investigators took around 10 milliliters of peripheral blood from every donor. CDR1 is SGHKS, CDR2 YYEKEE, per germline (reference sequence). Trimming removed 1 base at V and 6 bases at J, with 17 bases between. This CDR3 spans 15 amino acids. A J-beta primer mix and a sample-barcoded 5' primer were used in a second PCR of roughly 6 to 12 cycles. TCRdb used MiXCR to reprocess the 5' RACE reads, holding one entry per CDR3 protein. This sample has about 930,000 distinct CDR3 sequences, with 25% to 30% found just once. The sample also formed part of further work on T cells of mothers and their children. That paper adds: Donation came from a few healthy Caucasian mothers together with their six children. Thymic selection molds TCR recombination output in a comparable way in related and unrelated pairs.

The rearrangement links TRBV5-5 to TRBJ2-7; D is possibly TRBD2 (5 bases). This receptor was taken from a woman aged 35 to 49 in good health. The sample comprised blood. CDR3 in DNA: TGTGCCAGCAGCTTGTACGGGGTTGTACGTCGCGAGCAGTACTTC. Protein: CASSLYGVVRREQYF.